These 22 T cell receptor beta chains came from one sample sequenced in a study of T cell responses to AZD1222 COVID-19 vaccine. TCRdb's copy holds only in-frame clones and misses some; the assay was immunoSEQ multiplex PCR. The sample records around 130,000 clones, 91% being singletons. The source was peripheral blood, collected 28 days after the second AZD1222 dose. These receptors were taken from an adult who received the AZD1222 COVID-19 vaccine.

This clone appeared a single time. The V call is TRBV4-1, the J call TRBJ1-1; TRBD1 is a possible D gene (5 bases). The CDR3 contains 15 residues. Trimming shortened V by 3 bases and J by 3 bases, and 14 bases separated the two germline ends. Germline CDR1 MGHRA, CDR2 YSYEKL. CDR3 bases: TGCGCCAGCAGCCAGCCCCAACACAGGCACACTGAAGCTTTCTTT. Translating gives CASSQPQHRHTEAFF.

The rearrangement links TRBV6-5 to TRBJ1-6; 10 positions match TRBD1. The CDR3 has 15 amino acids. The trim removed 2 bases at V and 10 bases at J, leaving 5 bases unmatched. CDR1 MNHEY and CDR2 SVGAGI come from the germline V gene. The CDR3 DNA reads as TGTGCCAGCAGTTACGGGACAGGGGTATACTCACCCCTCCACTTT. This translates into CASSYGTGVYSPLHF.

The gene calls are TRBV4-3 and TRBJ2-5; D may correspond to TRBD1 or TRBD2 (6 bases each). Germline V gene sequence: CDR1 LGHNA, CDR2 YSLEER. The CDR3 covers 14 residues. V was cut by 6 bases and J by 5 bases, with 16 bases left in between. The CDR3 sequence: CASSQEGGAETQYF. CDR3 in DNA: TGCGCCAGCAGTCAGGAGGGGGGCGCCGAGACCCAGTACTTC.

V and J are TRBV12-3 or TRBV12-4 and TRBJ1-2; D gene ambiguous. Trimming removed 0 bases at V and 7 bases at J, with 9 bases between. The CDR3 spans 13 residues. The CDR3 region has the DNA TGTGCCAGCAGTTTAGCGCGTGCTTCTGGCTACACCTTC. Amino acid sequence: CASSLARASGYTF.

The chain has TRBV7-2 and TRBJ2-3, with D possibly matching TRBD2 (6 bases). Germline V gives CDR1 SGHTA, CDR2 FQGNSA. This CDR3 is 12 amino acids long. Trimming pared 5 bases from V and 8 bases from J, leaving 11 bases between. DNA of the CDR3: TGTGCCAGCAGCCTCGACGGGGGTACGCAGTATTTT. Protein: CASSLDGGTQYF.

The chain has TRBV9 and TRBJ2-1; D gene ambiguous. Germline-derived CDR1 and CDR2 are SGDLS and YYNGEE. The V end was cut by 3 bases, the J end by 7 bases, with 14 bases between. This CDR3 is built from 14 residues. CDR3 sequence: CASSDKLSGNEQFF. As DNA, the CDR3 is TGTGCCAGCAGCGATAAGTTATCGGGTAATGAGCAGTTCTTC.

This clone was seen more than once but under ten times. The rearrangement links TRBV7-9 to TRBJ2-5; possibly TRBD2 for D (6 bases). Germline V gives CDR1 SEHNR, CDR2 FQNEAQ (reference sequence). The length of the CDR3 is 15 residues. Trimming pared 1 base from V and 3 bases from J, leaving 12 bases between. For the CDR3, the DNA is TGTGCCAGCAGCTTAGTGGGAGGCAGGGAAGAGACCCAGTACTTC. Residues: CASSLVGGREETQYF.

The chain recombines TRBV6-5 with TRBJ2-6; a weak D match, TRBD2 (6 bases). This CDR3 comprises 15 residues. Trimming took 4 bases from V and 2 from J, leaving 9 bases between them. Germline V lookup: CDR1 MNHEY, CDR2 SVGAGI. The CDR3: CASSLTGAGANVLTF. The DNA of the CDR3 is TGTGCCAGCAGTTTAACGGGAGCTGGGGCCAACGTCCTGACTTTC.

The rearrangement joins TRBV6-6 to TRBJ1-6; a possible D gene is TRBD1 (5 bases). Germline V lookup: CDR1 MNHNY, CDR2 SVGAGI (reference sequence). Trimming pared 7 bases from V and 7 bases from J, leaving 17 bases between. This CDR3 is 15 amino acids long. CDR3 DNA sequence: TGTGCCAGCACCGCTATTGGGGGGACGAATTCACCCCTCCACTTT. As protein: CASTAIGGTNSPLHF.

About this clone itself: The junction differs from germline at one of its ends, possibly a read error. The rearrangement joins TRBV30 to TRBJ1-5; no definite D call. This CDR3 is 15 amino acids long. The germline V gene has CDR1 GTSNPN and CDR2 SVGIG (reference sequence). CDR3 protein: CAWSVRQPRNRPQHF. Here the CDR3 DNA reads TGTGCCTGGAGTGTACGCCAGCCCCGCAATCGGCCCCAGCATTTT.

This chain links TRBV7-9 with TRBJ1-6; D not resolved. Per germline, CDR1 SEHNR and CDR2 FQNEAQ (reference sequence). With 6 bases removed from V and 7 bases from J, the gap between germline ends came to 13 bases. The CDR3 extends over 14 amino acids. The CDR3 loop is CASSYPGENSPLHF. CDR3 coding DNA: TGTGCCAGCAGTTACCCCGGGGAGAATTCACCCCTCCACTTT.

The V and J genes are TRBV4-1 and TRBJ1-2; no reliable D call. This CDR3 is 14 amino acids long. Germline values: CDR1 MGHRA, CDR2 YSYEKL. V was shortened by 0 bases and J by 4 bases, with 9 bases between the two germline ends. The CDR3 DNA is TGCGCCAGCAGCCAAGATTCGGGCGGCTATGGCTACACCTTC. It codes for CASSQDSGGYGYTF.

CDR3 nucleotides: TGTGCCATCAGTGAGGCCCCAGACAGGGGGAACACTGAAGCTTTCTTT. Translated: CAISEAPDRGNTEAFF. The rearrangement links TRBV10-3 to TRBJ1-1, with 8 bases that match TRBD1. CDR1 and CDR2 (germline): ENHRY, SYGVKD. J was trimmed by 1 base and V by 2 bases; bases with no gene match: 6. CDR3 size: 16 residues.

V usage is TRBV6-6 and J usage is TRBJ2-7, with no clear D. V was trimmed by 5 bases and J by 7 bases, leaving 18 bases between them. The germline V gene has CDR1 MNHNY and CDR2 SVGAGI (reference sequence). CDR3 length equals 14 residues. CDR3 DNA sequence: TGTGCCAGCAGTGCGGCCGCGATGGGTGCGGAGCAGTACGTC. It is translated as CASSAAAMGAEQYV.

V is TRBV7-3 and J is TRBJ2-1; TRBD2 matches 8 bases. The germline V gene encodes CDR1 SGHTA and CDR2 FQGTGA. V gave up 8 bases and J gave up 6 bases; unmatched junction bases: 9. This CDR3 has 14 residues. The CDR3 region is CASRGGPPGNEQFF. The CDR3 DNA is TGTGCCAGCCGGGGGGGACCCCCCGGCAATGAGCAGTTCTTC.

The chain combines TRBV19 with TRBJ1-4; D may be TRBD1 (5 bases). Germline V gene sequence: CDR1 LNHDA, CDR2 SQIVND (reference sequence). The CDR3 covers 16 residues. Trimming took off 4 bases at V and 7 bases at J, with 19 bases between the two ends. CDR3 in amino acids: CASSTTPDSRGEKLFF. The DNA for the CDR3 is TGTGCCAGTAGTACCACACCAGACAGCCGGGGTGAAAAACTGTTTTTT.

J is TRBJ2-1 and V is TRBV7-9, with D possibly TRBD2 on 7 matching bases. Trimming removed 5 bases from V and 6 bases from J, with 17 bases in between. CDR1 SEHNR and CDR2 FQNEAQ come from the germline V gene (reference sequence). The CDR3 has 15 residues. The chain's CDR3 is CASSIPGGRINEQFF. The CDR3 bases are TGTGCCAGCAGCATCCCCGGGGGGCGGATCAATGAGCAGTTCTTC.

The chain uses TRBV5-4 and TRBJ1-1, with 10 nucleotides matching TRBD1. Trimming cost V 0 bases and J 9 bases; bases outside gene matches: 11. Per germline, CDR1 SGHNT and CDR2 YYREEE (reference sequence). The CDR3 covers 16 residues. In DNA, the CDR3 is TGTGCCAGCAGCTTGGAGGGGGGGCGACAGGGGGCGCAAGCTTTCTTT. Its translation is CASSLEGGRQGAQAFF.

The chain joins TRBV24-1 to TRBJ2-5; D possibly corresponds to TRBD1 (6 bases). CDR1 is KGHDR, CDR2 SFDVKD, per germline. The CDR3 contains 14 residues. V was pared by 4 bases and J by 5 bases, with 13 bases between. As DNA, the CDR3 is TGTGCCACCAGTGAACCGACAGGTCTGGAGACCCAGTACTTC. Its protein product is CATSEPTGLETQYF.

The rearrangement joins TRBV2 to TRBJ1-5, with 7 positions matching TRBD1. V dropped 6 bases and J dropped 4; count of bases not matched to a gene: 3. This CDR3 spans 13 amino acids. Germline V gives CDR1 SNHLY, CDR2 FYNNEI. CDR3 amino acids: CASRGTVNQPQHF. In nucleotides, the CDR3 is TGTGCCAGCAGAGGGACAGTAAATCAGCCCCAGCATTTT.

In this sample, this clone turned up once. The chain links TRBV24-1 to TRBJ2-2, with D possibly matching TRBD1 (6 bases). V was shortened by 3 bases and J by 3 bases, with 13 bases between the two germline ends. The germline V gene encodes CDR1 KGHDR and CDR2 SFDVKD. This CDR3 has 16 amino acids. CDR3: CATSDPKRGYTGELFF. CDR3 nucleotide sequence: TGTGCCACCAGTGATCCCAAAAGGGGGTACACCGGGGAGCTGTTTTTT.

CDR3 DNA sequence: TGTGCCAGCAGCTTAGGGGGACAGTTACAAGAGACCCAGTACTTC. It yields the protein CASSLGGQLQETQYF. The chain has TRBV11-1 and TRBJ2-5, with TRBD1 identical over 7 bases. Germline V gives CDR1 SGHAT, CDR2 FQDESV (reference sequence). The CDR3 covers 15 residues. V was clipped by 1 base and J by 2 bases; unmatched bases: 4.